Presented here are 2 T cell receptor beta chains from one specimen sequenced in a study of spatial heterogeneity in lung cancer. Time point meaning: blood at routine non-recurrence follow-up after resection. TCRdb ran MiXCR on the 5' RACE reads and lists one entry per CDR3 protein. Of 17,000 or so distinct CDR3 sequences listed, about 9.1% are singletons. The specimen comprised PBMCs, sampled at follow-up. The source of these receptors is a female donor with early-stage non-small cell lung cancer.

The chain is built from TRBV2 and TRBJ2-5; TRBD1 matches 7 bases. Germline values: CDR1 SNHLY, CDR2 FYNNEI. The V segment lost 7 bases and the J segment 2 bases; nucleotides outside the gene matches: 4. The CDR3 spans 13 residues. CDR3 nucleotide sequence: TGTGCCAGCAATTGGGGACAGCAAGAGACCCAGTACTTC. This sequence encodes CASNWGQQETQYF.

This clonotype was seen at least ten times. The chain uses TRBV19 and TRBJ2-7, with a weak D call TRBD2 (6 bases). Per germline, CDR1 LNHDA and CDR2 SQIVND (reference sequence). The CDR3 has 13 amino acids. Trimming pared 5 bases from V and 4 bases from J, leaving 12 bases between. CDR3 sequence (DNA): TGTGCCAGTAGTCTCCCGGGAGTGTACGAGCAGTACTTC. Encoded protein: CASSLPGVYEQYF.